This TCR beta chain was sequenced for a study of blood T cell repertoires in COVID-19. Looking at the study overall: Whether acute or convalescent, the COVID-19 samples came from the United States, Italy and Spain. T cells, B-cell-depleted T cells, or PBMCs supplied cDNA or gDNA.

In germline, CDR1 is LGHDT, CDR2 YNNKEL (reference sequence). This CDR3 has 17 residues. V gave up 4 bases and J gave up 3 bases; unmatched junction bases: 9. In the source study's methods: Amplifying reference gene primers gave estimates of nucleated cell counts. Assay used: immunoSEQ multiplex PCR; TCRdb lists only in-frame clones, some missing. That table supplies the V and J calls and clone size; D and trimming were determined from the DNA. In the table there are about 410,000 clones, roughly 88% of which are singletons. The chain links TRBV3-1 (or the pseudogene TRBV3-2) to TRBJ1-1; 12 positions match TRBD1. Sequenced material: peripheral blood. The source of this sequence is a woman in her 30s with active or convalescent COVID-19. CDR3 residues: CASSPAWDRGQYTEAFF. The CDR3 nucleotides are TGTGCCAGCAGCCCCGCCTGGGACAGGGGGCAATACACTGAAGCTTTCTTT.